In this sample, the clone carrying this T cell receptor (beta chain) turned up many times. Antigen specificity is unknown. This entry comes from a study of T cells in Graves' hyperthyroidism and ophthalmopathy. Study-wide results and caveats: Most thyroid clonotypes with frequency above 0.001 were detected in blood.

Researchers amplified the TCR beta CDR3 regions from RNA transcripts. RT-PCR in the first round (using the HTBI primer set) targeted the TCR CDR3. MiXCR, applied by TCRdb to the multiplex PCR reads, yields one record per CDR3 protein. The table shows roughly 300,000 distinct CDR3 sequences, with approximately 15% occurring only once. V was cut by 2 bases and J by 6 bases, with 10 bases left in between. Germline V gene sequence: CDR1 GTSNPN, CDR2 SVGIG (reference sequence). CDR3 length equals 12 residues. This sequence joins TRBV30 and TRBJ1-2, with no clear D. The receptor's source is a woman aged 30 to 39 with Graves' hyperthyroidism. Sequenced input: blood. CDR3 nucleotides: TGTGCCTGGAGTCCGGGGAGTCATGGCTACACCTTC. It encodes CAWSPGSHGYTF.